This TCR beta chain was sequenced in a study of beta chain features in type 1 diabetes. Study-wide context: Cell yields, gender and age were similar in healthy donors and patients. Study results and limitations: Among patients with Type 1 diabetes, TCRB CDR3s were moderately but significantly shorter in every one of the four CD4+ subsets. It was possible that PCR favored shorter templates, equally so in patients and controls. Comparison showed that naive, central memory and Treg TCRB repertoires appeared more similar among patients than among healthy donors.

The investigators reverse transcribed all of the isolated RNA, so they sequenced expressed TCRB transcripts. Method: immunoSEQ multiplex PCR; TCRdb's copy keeps in-frame clones and lacks some. The profile shows around 150,000 clones, around 63% of them singletons. Averaging around 110 mL, one heparinised blood draw came from each individual donor. Comment on this clone: The antigen is undetermined.

This CDR3 is 16 amino acids long. Germline V gives CDR1 LGHNA, CDR2 YSLEER. Trimming took 7 bases from V and 4 from J, leaving 20 bases between them. The TCR originated in a man aged 25 to 45 with type 1 diabetes. This chain links TRBV4-3 with TRBJ2-1; D is tentatively TRBD1 or TRBD2 (6 bases each). The specimen sequenced was naive CD4+ T cells from blood. The CDR3 DNA sequence: TGCGCCAGCACCCTTAACCAAGGGGGGCCTTACAATGAGCAGTTCTTC. Its protein product is CASTLNQGGPYNEQFF.